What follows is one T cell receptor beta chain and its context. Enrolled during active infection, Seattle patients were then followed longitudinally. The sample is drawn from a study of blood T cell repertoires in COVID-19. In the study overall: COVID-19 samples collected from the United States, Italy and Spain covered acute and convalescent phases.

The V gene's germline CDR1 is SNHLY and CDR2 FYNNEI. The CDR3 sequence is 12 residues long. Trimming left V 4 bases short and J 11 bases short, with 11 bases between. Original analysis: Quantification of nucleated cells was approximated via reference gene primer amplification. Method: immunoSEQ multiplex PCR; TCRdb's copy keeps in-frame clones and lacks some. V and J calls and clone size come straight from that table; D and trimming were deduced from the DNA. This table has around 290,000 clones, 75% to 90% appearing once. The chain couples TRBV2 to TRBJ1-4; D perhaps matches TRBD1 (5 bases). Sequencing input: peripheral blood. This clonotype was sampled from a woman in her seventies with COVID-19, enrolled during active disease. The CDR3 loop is CASSAAGPKLFF. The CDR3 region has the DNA TGTGCCAGCAGTGCCGCGGGACCGAAACTGTTTTTT.